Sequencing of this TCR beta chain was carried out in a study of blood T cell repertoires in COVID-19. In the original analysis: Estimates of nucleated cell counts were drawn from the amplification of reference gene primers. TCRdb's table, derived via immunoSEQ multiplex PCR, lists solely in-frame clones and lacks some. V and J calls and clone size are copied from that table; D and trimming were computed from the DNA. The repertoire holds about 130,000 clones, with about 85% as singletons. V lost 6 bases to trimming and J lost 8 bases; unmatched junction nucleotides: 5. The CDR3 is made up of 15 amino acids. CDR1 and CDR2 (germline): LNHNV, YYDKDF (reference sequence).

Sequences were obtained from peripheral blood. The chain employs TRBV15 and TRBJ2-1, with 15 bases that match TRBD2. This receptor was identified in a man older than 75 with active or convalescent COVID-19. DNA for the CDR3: TGTGCCACCAGGACCGGACTAGCGGGAGGGCATGAGCAGTTCTTC. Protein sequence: CATRTGLAGGHEQFF. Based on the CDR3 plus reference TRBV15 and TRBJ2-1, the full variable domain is DAMVIQNPRYQVTQFGKPVTLSCSQTLNHNVMYWYQQKSSQAPKLLFHYYDKDFNNEADTPDNFQSRRPNTSFCFLDIRSPGLGDTAMYLCATRTGLAGGHEQFFGPGTRLTVL.